This TCR beta chain was captured in a study of OX40 agonist ivuxolimab in advanced cancers. As for the study more broadly: The costimulatory receptor OX40 (CD134) was targeted by ivuxolimab, a fully human IgG2 agonistic monoclonal antibody. Intravenous ivuxolimab was administered to patients every 2 weeks at six dose levels: 0.01, 0.1, 0.3, 1.5, 3 and 10 mg/kg. Of the 52 patients in dose escalation, about 20 had hepatocellular carcinoma, about 15 had melanoma, 9 had renal cell carcinoma and 9 had head and neck cancer. The dose-escalation cohort was about 86% male with a mean age of approximately 60 years, ranging from roughly 23 to 79. Prior anti-PD-1, anti-PD-L1 or anti-CTLA-4 therapy was permitted, and checkpoint inhibitors had been received by around 40% of dose-escalation patients. Three dose-escalation patients achieved partial responses, one with hepatocellular carcinoma and two with cutaneous melanoma. Peripheral TCRbeta sequencing was intended to test whether TCR sequence diversity was altered and clonal T-cell expansion was caused by ivuxolimab. The paper describes the monotherapy dose-escalation part (N of about 57 patients) of the phase I trial of ivuxolimab. Study-level results and caveats: Low levels of normalized T-cell clonal expansion were also seen in some nonresponding patients. In the 0.1-3.0 mg/kg groups, partial responders were among the patients with the lowest normalized peripheral clonal expansion, particularly in CD8+ T cells. After ivuxolimab, CD8+ T cells had more expanded clones than CD4+ T cells on average. The antigen specificity of the peripheral T cells that underwent clonal expansion was not determined. At doses of 0.1 to 3.0 mg/kg, clonal expansion of both CD4+ and CD8+ T cells in blood was seen between baseline and week 6.

Notes on this clone: The antigen this receptor binds is unknown. The record has no base qualities; no much larger clone is one base away.

To sequence the TCRbeta CDR3 region, genomic DNA was isolated from the sorted cells. The immunoSEQ Assay was used to sequence the TCRbeta CDR3 regions. Sourced from immuneACCESS, this table was stored by TCRdb with only in-frame sequences that have V and J called. A share of the clones is absent; for the studies checked, an unresolved V gene accounts for under half, and the remainder has no known explanation. The sample includes around 97,000 clones, with less than 90% observed a single time. The biggest ten clones account for less than 6.5% of the sample. Patients with a history of autoimmune disease or receiving systemic immunosuppression were excluded from the trial. Peripheral blood for TCR sequencing was collected from all dose cohorts at baseline, on cycle 4 day 1, and on cycle 7 day 1. Samples were obtained from an open-label, multicenter, first-in-human phase I dose-escalation trial of ivuxolimab. Adults with locally advanced or metastatic melanoma, renal cell carcinoma, hepatocellular carcinoma or head and neck squamous cell carcinoma were enrolled in the trial. Before TCR sequencing, CD4+ T cells and CD8+ T cells from peripheral blood were sorted into separate populations.

V was cut back by 5 bases and J by 8 bases, leaving a gap of 19 bases between them. Sequences SEHNR (CDR1) and FQNEAQ (CDR2) are obtained from the germline V gene (reference sequence). CDR3 length: 15 amino acids, cysteine to phenylalanine. Only the CDR3 part of the read is kept: 45 bases, read in frame from the first base. This receptor chain uses TRBV7-9 and TRBJ2-1; tentative D gene TRBD1, with 6 bases matching. Sample: CD4+ or CD8+ T cells sorted from blood, taken in a trial of the OX40 agonist ivuxolimab. The receptor was isolated from an adult with an advanced solid tumor such as melanoma, head and neck, liver or kidney cancer. DNA sequence: TGTGCCAGCAGCCGACCCGACAGGCCCTATGATGAGCAGTTCTTC. Its coded protein is CASSRPDRPYDEQFF.